What follows describes a single TCR beta chain. What it binds is not known. This specimen comes from a study of human T cells and chemical hapten exposure. General study points: Donors, who had alopecia, may show an immune response that differs from healthy people's.

Time point given: patch test 2, 6 weeks after DPC sensitization. The treatment was: therapeutic diphenylcyclopropenone sensitization with weekly scalp DPC. TCRdb ran MiXCR on the RACE reads and lists one entry per CDR3 protein. The data contain approximately 97,000 distinct CDR3 sequences, around 10% of them singletons. The source material was whole blood, sampled in connection with sensitization to the hapten diphenylcyclopropenone (DPC). The sequence was collected from a woman aged 40 to 49 with alopecia areata. Some clones in this sample may be carry-over from other donors' samples.

DNA of the CDR3: TGTGCCAGCAGCTTAGGGACCGTGAACACTGAAGCTTTCTTT. It yields the protein CASSLGTVNTEAFF. The genes are TRBV7-9 and TRBJ1-1; the D is unclear. The V end lost 1 base, the J end lost 0 bases, and 6 bases lay between the germline ends. The V gene's germline CDR1 is SEHNR and CDR2 FQNEAQ (reference sequence). The CDR3 is 14 amino acids.